This T cell receptor beta chain was documented in a study of regulatory T cells (dated by TCRdb to 2017 to 2018). With respect to the entire study: The study compared T-cell receptor beta repertoires of sorted regulatory, conventional CD4+ and CD8+ T cells between CD3G-deficient patients and healthy controls.

What the authors observed across the whole study: Patient repertoires showed restricted unique TRB V-J pairs and skewed V and J gene usage, most marked in regulatory T cells. Conventional CD4+ T cells from CD3G-deficient patients were enriched for hydrophobic residues at CDR3 positions 6 and 7, suggesting more self-reactive specificities.

Every CD3G-deficient patient showed evidence of autoimmunity, and the autoimmunity was more severe in two of the patients. Patients ranged from 2 to 39 years of age at testing and had reduced naive and increased memory CD4+ and CD8+ T-cell proportions. CD4+ cells were FACS-sorted into CD25-high CD127-low regulatory T cells and CD25-low CD127-high conventional CD4+ T cells. The patient group comprised roughly 6 individuals with CD3G deficiency. Patient samples and clinical data came from an international physician network spanning the United States, Europe and Asia. Peripheral blood mononuclear cells were isolated by Ficoll density separation. Points on this clone: It lacks a known antigen. No qualities accompany the bases; no much larger clone lies one base away.

In the multiplex PCR, 52 forward TRBV primers and 13 reverse TRBJ primers were used, and assay-based and computational corrections were applied for amplification bias. Rearranged TRB loci were amplified from genomic DNA by multiplex PCR within the immunoSEQ assay. An Illumina HiSeq platform was used to sequence the TRB amplicons. Per the authors' processing: Custom algorithms error-filtered the raw sequences and aligned them to reference gene sequences, after which the immunoSEQ online tools were used for analysis. Frequencies of productive and nonproductive TRB rearrangements were evaluated among both unique and total sequences. The likelihood of self-reactivity was estimated by examining two features, hydrophobicity and amino acid composition, of TRB CDR3 positions 6 and 7. For group comparisons, t tests, Mann-Whitney tests or two-way ANOVA were performed in Prism software. Imported from immuneACCESS, the table was reduced by TCRdb to in-frame sequences with V and J called. These copies leave out some clones; in studies compared against another copy, an unresolved V gene accounts for under half, and the cause of the remainder is not known. The V and J calls and clone size are taken from that table; D and trimming were inferred from the DNA. The sample yields tens of thousands of clones; 88% were counted once. In total, the top ten clones hold approximately 1.2% of the sample.

The CDR3 covers 15 residues, taking in both the cysteine and the phenylalanine. Only the CDR3 portion is preserved as DNA: 45 bases, with reading frame beginning at the first base. Relative to germline, V is missing 0 bases and J is missing 5 bases, with 7 bases of the junction outside any gene match. From a lookup of the germline V gene, CDR1 and CDR2 are SGHAT and FQNNGV. Sequencing input: conventional CD4+ T cells sorted from blood. This sequence was found in a child aged 5 to 17 with CD3G deficiency. The rearranged segments are TRBV11-2 and TRBJ2-7, and TRBD2 matches 7 of the central bases. The DNA is TGTGCCAGCAGCTTAGAAGGCGGGAGTACCCACGAGCAGTACTTC. Translation gives CASSLEGGSTHEQYF.